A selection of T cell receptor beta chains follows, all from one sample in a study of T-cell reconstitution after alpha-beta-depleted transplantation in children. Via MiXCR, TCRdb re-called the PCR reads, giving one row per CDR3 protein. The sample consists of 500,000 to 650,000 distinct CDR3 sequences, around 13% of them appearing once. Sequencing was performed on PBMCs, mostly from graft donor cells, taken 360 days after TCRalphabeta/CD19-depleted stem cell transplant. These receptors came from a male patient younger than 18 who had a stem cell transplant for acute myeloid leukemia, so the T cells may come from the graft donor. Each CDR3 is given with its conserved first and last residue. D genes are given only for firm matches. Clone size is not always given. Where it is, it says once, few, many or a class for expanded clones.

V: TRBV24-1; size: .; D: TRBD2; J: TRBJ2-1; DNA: TGTGCCACCAGTGAGTACAGCGGGGCCTCATACAATGAGCAGTTCTTC; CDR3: CATSEYSGASYNEQFF
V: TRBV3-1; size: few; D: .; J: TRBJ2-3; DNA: TGTGCCAGCAGCCAAGAACTGGGCGGCACAGATACGCAGTATTTT; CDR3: CASSQELGGTDTQYF
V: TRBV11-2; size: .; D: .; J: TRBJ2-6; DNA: TGTGCCAGCAGCTTATTAACAGGGGACTACAAACCCTCTGGGGCCAACGTCCTGACTTTC; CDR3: CASSLLTGDYKPSGANVLTF
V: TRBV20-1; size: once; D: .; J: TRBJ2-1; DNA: TGCAGTGCTAGAGGGTCATACCGAGGTGAGCAGTTCTTC; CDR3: CSARGSYRGEQFF
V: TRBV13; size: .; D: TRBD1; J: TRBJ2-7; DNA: TGTGCCAGCAGCCCCCCGTCCGGGACAGGGTTCTACGAGCAGTACTTC; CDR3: CASSPPSGTGFYEQYF
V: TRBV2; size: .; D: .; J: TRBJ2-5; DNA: TGTGCCAGCAGTGAATCGGGTTTCGAAGAGGAGACCCAGTACTTC; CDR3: CASSESGFEEETQYF
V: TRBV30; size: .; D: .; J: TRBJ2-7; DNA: TGTGCCTCCCCGACGGGGGAGCAGTACTTC; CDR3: CASPTGEQYF
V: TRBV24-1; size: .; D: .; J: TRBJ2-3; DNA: TGTGCCACCAGTGATCCCCCCGGGACCAGGGATACGCAGTATTTT; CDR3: CATSDPPGTRDTQYF
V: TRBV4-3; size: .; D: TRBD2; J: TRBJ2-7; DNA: TGCGCCAGCAGCCAAGCTATCGGCGGGAGGGTTCTCTACGAGCAGTACTTC; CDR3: CASSQAIGGRVLYEQYF
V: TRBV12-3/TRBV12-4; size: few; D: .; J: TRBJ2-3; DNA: TGTGCCAGCGGATCAGGGGGCACAGATACGCAGTATTTT; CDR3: CASGSGGTDTQYF
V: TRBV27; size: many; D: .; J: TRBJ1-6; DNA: TGTGCCAGCAGTTCAAATTCACCCCTCCACTTT; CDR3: CASSSNSPLHF
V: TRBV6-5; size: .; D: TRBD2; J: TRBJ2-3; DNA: TGTGCCAGCAGTTACCGCAGTTACGGGACTAGCGGTCCAGATACGCAGTATTTT; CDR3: CASSYRSYGTSGPDTQYF
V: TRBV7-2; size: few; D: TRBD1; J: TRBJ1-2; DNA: TGTGCCAGCAGCTTAGGAGGACAGGGAAGGACCTATGGCTACACCTTC; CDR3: CASSLGGQGRTYGYTF
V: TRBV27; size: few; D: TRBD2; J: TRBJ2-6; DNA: TGTGCCAGCAGACGTATGACAGGACTAGCGGGAGGGATTGGGGCCAACGTCCTGACTTTC; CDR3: CASRRMTGLAGGIGANVLTF
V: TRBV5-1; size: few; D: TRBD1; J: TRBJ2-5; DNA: TGCGCCAGCAGCTCGATTGCCCGGACAGGGTTACCCCAAGAGACCCAGTACTTC; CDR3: CASSSIARTGLPQETQYF
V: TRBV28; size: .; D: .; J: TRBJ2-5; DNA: TGTGCCAGCAGTCCCCGGAGTAGCAGAATCCAAGAGACCCAGTACTTC; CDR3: CASSPRSSRIQETQYF
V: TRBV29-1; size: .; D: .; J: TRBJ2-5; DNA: TGCTCCAGCCTTAGGGTTGGGGAGACCCAGTACTTC; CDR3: CSSLRVGETQYF
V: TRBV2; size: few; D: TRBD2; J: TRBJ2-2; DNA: TGTGCCACCAATGCGGGGACTAGCGGGAGGGCCGGAACCGGGGAGCTGTTTTTT; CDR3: CATNAGTSGRAGTGELFF
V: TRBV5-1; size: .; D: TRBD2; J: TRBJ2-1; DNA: TGCGCCAGCAGCGTCAGGACTAGCGGCCCGGGTGAGCAGTTCTTC; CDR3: CASSVRTSGPGEQFF
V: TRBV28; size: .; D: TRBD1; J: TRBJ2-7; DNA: TGTGCCAGCCGAGAAAGTCTGGACAGGAATTACGAGCAGTACTTC; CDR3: CASRESLDRNYEQYF
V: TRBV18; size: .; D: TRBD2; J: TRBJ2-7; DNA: TGTGCCAGCTCACCTCTGGGACTAGCGGGAGAGGCAAACGAGCAGTACTTC; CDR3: CASSPLGLAGEANEQYF
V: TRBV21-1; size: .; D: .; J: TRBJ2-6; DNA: TGTGCCAGCAGCAACCGCGGACAGGGGCCGCTCTCTGGAGGCAACGTCCTGACTTTC; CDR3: CASSNRGQGPLSGGNVLTF
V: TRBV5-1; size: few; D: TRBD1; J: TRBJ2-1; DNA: TGCGCCAGCAGCTTGGGGACCGGGACAGGGAGCGACAATGAGCAGTTCTTC; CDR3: CASSLGTGTGSDNEQFF
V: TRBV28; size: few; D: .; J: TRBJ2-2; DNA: TGTGCCAGCCTCTTTGGGACCGGGGAGCTGTTTTTT; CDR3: CASLFGTGELFF
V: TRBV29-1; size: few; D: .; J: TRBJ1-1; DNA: TGCAGCGTTGCCCGGGCGAGGGGCACTGAAGCTTTCTTT; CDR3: CSVARARGTEAFF
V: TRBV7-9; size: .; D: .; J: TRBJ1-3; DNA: TGTGCCAGCAGCTTCCGCGGGCAGATGCTTGGAAACACCATATATTTT; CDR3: CASSFRGQMLGNTIYF
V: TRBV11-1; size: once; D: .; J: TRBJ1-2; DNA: TGTGCCAGCAGCTTCACGGGCCCTACTGGCTACACCTTC; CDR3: CASSFTGPTGYTF
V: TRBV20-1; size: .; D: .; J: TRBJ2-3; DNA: TGCAGTGCTAGAGATCGTGGACCCCAAGATACGCAGTATTTT; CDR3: CSARDRGPQDTQYF
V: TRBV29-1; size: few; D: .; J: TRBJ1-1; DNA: TGCAGCGTGAGGATCCTGGAGGCTTTCTTT; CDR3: CSVRILEAFF
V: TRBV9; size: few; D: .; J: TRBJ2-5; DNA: TGTGCCAGCAGCGTGATTGGTGGGACCCAGTACTTC; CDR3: CASSVIGGTQYF
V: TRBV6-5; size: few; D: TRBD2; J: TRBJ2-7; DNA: TGTGCCAGCAGTTACTCTATGCTAGCGGGAGGGCCCCCCTACGAGCAGTACTTC; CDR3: CASSYSMLAGGPPYEQYF
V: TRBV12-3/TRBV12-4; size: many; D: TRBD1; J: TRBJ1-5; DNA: TGTGCCAGCAGTTCGGACAGGGATCAGCCCCAGCATTTT; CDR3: CASSSDRDQPQHF
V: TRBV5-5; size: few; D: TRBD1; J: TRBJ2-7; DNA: TGTGCCAGCAGGCCTGGACAGGTCTACGAGCAGTACTTC; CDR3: CASRPGQVYEQYF
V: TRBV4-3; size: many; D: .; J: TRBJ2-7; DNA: TGCGCCAGCAGCCGAGGAGTCCTTGAGGACGAGCAGTACTTC; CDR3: CASSRGVLEDEQYF
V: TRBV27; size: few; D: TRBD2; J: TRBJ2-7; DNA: TGTGCCAGCAGCTTGACTAGCGGACTCACCTACGAGCAGTACTTC; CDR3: CASSLTSGLTYEQYF
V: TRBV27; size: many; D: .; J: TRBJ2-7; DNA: TGTGCCAGCAGTCCCCGGGTCGCCCGCTACGAGCAGTACTTC; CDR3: CASSPRVARYEQYF